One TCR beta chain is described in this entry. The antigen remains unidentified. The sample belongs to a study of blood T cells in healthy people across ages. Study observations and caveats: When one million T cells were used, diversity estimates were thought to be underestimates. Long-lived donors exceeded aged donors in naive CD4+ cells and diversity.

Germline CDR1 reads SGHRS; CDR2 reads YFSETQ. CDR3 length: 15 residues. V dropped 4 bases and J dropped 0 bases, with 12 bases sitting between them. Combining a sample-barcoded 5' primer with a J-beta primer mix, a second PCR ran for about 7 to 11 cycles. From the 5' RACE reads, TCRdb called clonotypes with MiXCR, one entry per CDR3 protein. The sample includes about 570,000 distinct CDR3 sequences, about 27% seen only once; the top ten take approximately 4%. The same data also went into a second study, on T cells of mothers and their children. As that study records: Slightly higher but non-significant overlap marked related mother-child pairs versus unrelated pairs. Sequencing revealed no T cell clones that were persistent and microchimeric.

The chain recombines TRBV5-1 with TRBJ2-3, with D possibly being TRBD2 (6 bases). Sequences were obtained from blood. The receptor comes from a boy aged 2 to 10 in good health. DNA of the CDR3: TGCGCCAGCAGCCCCGGAGGGACTAGCACAGATACGCAGTATTTT. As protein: CASSPGGTSTDTQYF.